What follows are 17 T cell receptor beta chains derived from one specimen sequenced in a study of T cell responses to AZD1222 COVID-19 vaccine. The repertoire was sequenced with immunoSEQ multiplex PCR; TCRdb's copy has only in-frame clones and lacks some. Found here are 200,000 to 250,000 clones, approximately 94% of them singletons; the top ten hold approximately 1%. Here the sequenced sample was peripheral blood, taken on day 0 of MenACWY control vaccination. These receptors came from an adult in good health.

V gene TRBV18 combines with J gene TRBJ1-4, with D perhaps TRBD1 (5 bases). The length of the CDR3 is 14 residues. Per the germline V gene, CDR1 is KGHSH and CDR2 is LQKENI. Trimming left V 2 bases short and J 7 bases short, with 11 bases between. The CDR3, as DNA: TGTGCCAGCTCACCAGGGGACGGTGCTGAAAAACTGTTTTTT. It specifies CASSPGDGAEKLFF.

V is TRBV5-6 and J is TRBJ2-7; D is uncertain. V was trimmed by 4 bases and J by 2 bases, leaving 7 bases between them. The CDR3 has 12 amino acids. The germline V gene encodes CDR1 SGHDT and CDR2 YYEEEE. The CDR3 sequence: CASSRSTYEQYF. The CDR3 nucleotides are TGTGCCAGCAGCCGGAGTACCTACGAGCAGTACTTC.

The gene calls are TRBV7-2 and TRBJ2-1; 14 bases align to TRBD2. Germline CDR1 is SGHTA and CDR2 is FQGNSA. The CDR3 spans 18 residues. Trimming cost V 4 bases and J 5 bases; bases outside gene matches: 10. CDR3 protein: CASSSLPPGLAGDNEQFF. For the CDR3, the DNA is TGTGCCAGCAGCTCCCTGCCCCCGGGACTAGCGGGGGACAATGAGCAGTTCTTC.

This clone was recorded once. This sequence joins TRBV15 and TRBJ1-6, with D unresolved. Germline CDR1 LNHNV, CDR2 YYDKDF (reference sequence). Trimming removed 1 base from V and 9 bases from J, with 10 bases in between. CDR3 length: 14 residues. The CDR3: CATSRVRGGSPLHF. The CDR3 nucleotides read TGTGCCACCAGCAGAGTCCGGGGTGGTTCACCCCTCCACTTT.

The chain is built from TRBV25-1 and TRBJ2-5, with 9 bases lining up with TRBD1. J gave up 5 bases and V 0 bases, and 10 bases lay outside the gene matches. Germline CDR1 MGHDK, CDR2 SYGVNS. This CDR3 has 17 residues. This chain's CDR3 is CASSEYSGQGGSETQYF. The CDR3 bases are TGTGCCAGCAGTGAATACTCGGGACAGGGAGGGAGCGAGACCCAGTACTTC.

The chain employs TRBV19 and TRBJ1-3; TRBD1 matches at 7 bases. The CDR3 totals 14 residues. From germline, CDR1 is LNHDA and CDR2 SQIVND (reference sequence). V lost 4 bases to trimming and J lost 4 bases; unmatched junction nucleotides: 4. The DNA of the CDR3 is TGTGCCAGTAGTACGACAGGGCGAGGAAACACCATATATTTT. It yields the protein CASSTTGRGNTIYF.

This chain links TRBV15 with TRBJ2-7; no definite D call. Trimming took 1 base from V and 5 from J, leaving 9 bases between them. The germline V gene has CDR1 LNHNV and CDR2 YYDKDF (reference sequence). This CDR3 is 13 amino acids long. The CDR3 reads CATSRGGRHEQYF. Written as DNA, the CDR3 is TGTGCCACCAGCAGAGGGGGTAGGCACGAGCAGTACTTC.

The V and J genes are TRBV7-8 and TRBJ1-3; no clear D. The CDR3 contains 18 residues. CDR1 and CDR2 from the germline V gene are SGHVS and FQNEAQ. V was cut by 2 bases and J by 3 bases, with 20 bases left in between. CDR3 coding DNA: TGTGCCAGCAGCTTAAGCCGGGCTGCGCAACCCCGTGGAAACACCATATATTTT. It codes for CASSLSRAAQPRGNTIYF.

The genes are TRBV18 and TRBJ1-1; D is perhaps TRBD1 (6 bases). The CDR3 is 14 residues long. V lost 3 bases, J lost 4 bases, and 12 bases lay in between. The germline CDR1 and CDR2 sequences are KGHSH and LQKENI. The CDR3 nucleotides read TGTGCCAGCTCACCTAAAACAGGGATCACTGAAGCTTTCTTT. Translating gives CASSPKTGITEAFF.

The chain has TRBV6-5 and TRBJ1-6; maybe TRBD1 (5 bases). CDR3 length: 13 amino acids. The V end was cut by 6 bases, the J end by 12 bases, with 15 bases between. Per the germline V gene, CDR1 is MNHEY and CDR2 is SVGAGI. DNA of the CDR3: TGTGCCAGCAGAATGACAGAGGCGGTACCCCTCCACTTT. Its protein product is CASRMTEAVPLHF.

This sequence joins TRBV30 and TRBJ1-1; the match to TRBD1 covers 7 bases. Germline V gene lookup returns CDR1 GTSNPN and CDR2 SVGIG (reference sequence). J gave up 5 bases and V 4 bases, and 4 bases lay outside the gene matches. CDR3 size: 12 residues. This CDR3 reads CAWTGQRTEAFF. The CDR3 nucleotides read TGTGCCTGGACGGGACAGAGGACTGAAGCTTTCTTT.

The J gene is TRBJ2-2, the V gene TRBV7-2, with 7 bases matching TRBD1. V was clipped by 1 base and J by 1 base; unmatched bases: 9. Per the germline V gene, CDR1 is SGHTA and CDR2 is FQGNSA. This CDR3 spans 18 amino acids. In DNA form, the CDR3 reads TGTGCCAGCAGCTTAGGAGAGGGACAGATTCTGAACACCGGGGAGCTGTTTTTT. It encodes CASSLGEGQILNTGELFF.

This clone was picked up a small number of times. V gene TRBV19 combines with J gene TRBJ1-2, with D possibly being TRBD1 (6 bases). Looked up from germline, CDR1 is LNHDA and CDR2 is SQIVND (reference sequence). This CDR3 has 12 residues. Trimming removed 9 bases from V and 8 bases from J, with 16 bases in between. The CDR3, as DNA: TGTGCCAGCGAGGGGGATCTGAGCGGCTACACCTTC. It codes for CASEGDLSGYTF. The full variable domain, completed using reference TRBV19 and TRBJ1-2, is DGGITQSPKYLFRKEGQNVTLSCEQNLNHDAMYWYRQDPGQGLRLIYYSQIVNDFQKGDIAEGYSVSREKKESFPLTVTSAQKNPTAFYLCASEGDLSGYTFGSGTRLTVV.

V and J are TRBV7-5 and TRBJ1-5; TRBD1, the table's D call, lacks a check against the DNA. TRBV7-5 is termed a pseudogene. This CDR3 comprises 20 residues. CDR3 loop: CVRSLVPPRQYTTSNQPQHF. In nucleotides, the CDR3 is TGTGTCAGAAGCTTAGTCCCTCCTCGACAGTATACTACCAGCAATCAGCCCCAGCATTTT.

CDR3: CASNRDLLLSEQYF. In DNA form, the CDR3 reads TGTGCCAGTAACCGGGACCTCCTCCTCAGCGAGCAGTACTTC. V and J are TRBV19 and TRBJ2-7; D is perhaps TRBD1 or TRBD2 (5 bases each). The CDR3 totals 14 residues. The V end was cut by 7 bases, the J end by 6 bases, with 19 bases between. The germline V gene encodes CDR1 LNHDA and CDR2 SQIVND (reference sequence).

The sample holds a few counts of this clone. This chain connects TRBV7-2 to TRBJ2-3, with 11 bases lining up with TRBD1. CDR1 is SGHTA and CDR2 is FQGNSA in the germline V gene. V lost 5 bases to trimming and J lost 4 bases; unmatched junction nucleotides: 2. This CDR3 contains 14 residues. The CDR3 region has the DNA TGTGCCAGCAGCCCGGGACAGGGGGCAGATACGCAGTATTTT. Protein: CASSPGQGADTQYF.

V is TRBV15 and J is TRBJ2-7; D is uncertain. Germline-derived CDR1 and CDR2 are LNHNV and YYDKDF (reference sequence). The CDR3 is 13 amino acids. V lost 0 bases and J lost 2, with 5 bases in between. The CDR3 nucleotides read TGTGCCACCAGCAGAGATGGCACCTACGAGCAGTACTTC. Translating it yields CATSRDGTYEQYF. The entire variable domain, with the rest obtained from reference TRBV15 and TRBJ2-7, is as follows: DAMVIQNPRYQVTQFGKPVTLSCSQTLNHNVMYWYQQKSSQAPKLLFHYYDKDFNNEADTPDNFQSRRPNTSFCFLDIRSPGLGDTAMYLCATSRDGTYEQYFGPGTRLTVT.